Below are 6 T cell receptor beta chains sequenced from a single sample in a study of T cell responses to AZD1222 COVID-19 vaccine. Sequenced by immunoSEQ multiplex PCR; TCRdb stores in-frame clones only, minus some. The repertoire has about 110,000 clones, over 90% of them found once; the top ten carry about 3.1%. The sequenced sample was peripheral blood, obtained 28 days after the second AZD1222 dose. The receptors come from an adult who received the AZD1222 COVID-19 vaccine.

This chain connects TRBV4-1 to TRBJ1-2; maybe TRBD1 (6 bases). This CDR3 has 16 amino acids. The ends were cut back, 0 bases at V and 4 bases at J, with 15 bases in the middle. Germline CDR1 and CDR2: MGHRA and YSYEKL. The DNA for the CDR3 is TGCGCCAGCAGCCAAGAAGGGTCCAGGGGAACCTATGGCTACACCTTC. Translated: CASSQEGSRGTYGYTF.

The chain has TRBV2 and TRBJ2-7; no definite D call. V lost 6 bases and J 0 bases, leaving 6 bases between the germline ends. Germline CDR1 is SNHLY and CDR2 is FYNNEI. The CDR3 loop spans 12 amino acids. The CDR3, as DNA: TGTGCCAGCAGCGCAACCTCCTACGAGCAGTACTTC. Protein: CASSATSYEQYF.

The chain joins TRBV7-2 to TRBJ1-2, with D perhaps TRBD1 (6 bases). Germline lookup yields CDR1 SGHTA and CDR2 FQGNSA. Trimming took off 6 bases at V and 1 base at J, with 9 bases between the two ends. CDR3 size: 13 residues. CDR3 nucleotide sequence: TGTGCCAGCAGTGGACAGCTTAACTATGGCTACACCTTC. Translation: CASSGQLNYGYTF.

The DNA of the CDR3 is TGTGCCAGCACCGGGTCCTATTACCCCCAGCCCCAGCATTTT. Amino acid sequence: CASTGSYYPQPQHF. V and J are TRBV6-5 and TRBJ1-5; D not resolved. Between the trimmed V and J ends, which lost 7 bases and 7 bases, there was a span of 17 bases. Per germline, CDR1 MNHEY and CDR2 SVGAGI. This CDR3 is 14 amino acids long.

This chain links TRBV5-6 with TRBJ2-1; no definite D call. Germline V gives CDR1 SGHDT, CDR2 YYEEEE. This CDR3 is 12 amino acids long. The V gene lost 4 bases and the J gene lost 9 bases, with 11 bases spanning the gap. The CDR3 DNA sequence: TGTGCCAGCAGCATCCCGGTGGGTGAGCAGTTCTTC. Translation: CASSIPVGEQFF.

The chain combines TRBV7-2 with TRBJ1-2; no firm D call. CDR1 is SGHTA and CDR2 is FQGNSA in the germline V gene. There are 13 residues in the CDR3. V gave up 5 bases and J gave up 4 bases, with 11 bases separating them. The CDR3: CASSPGRTYGYTF. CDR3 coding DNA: TGTGCCAGCAGCCCCGGACGGACCTATGGCTACACCTTC.